The 10 T cell receptor beta chains below all came from one sample that was sequenced in a study of blood T cell repertoires in COVID-19. Sequencing was performed with immunoSEQ multiplex PCR; in TCRdb, only in-frame clones are kept and a portion is missing. The table has about 160,000 clones, approximately 84% seen once. Sequenced: peripheral blood. Every receptor here comes from a man between 65 and 85 years old with acute or convalescent COVID-19.

The chain joins TRBV30 to TRBJ1-5; perhaps TRBD1 as D (6 bases). Trimming cost V 3 bases and J 1 base, with 10 bases left between them. The CDR3 sequence is 14 residues long. CDR1 and CDR2 from the germline V gene are GTSNPN and SVGIG (reference sequence). This CDR3 is CAWSAGVSNQPQHF. The CDR3 DNA is TGTGCCTGGAGCGCAGGGGTGAGCAATCAGCCCCAGCATTTT.

V is TRBV6-1 and J is TRBJ2-3; the match to TRBD2 covers 7 bases. CDR3 length: 18 amino acids. Germline V CDR1 and CDR2: MNHNS, SASEGT. V trimming: 4 bases; J trimming: 2 bases; junction bases outside the gene matches: 15. The CDR3 region is CASSGRREGLENTDTQYF. The CDR3 DNA is TGTGCCAGCAGTGGAAGGAGGGAGGGCCTGGAGAACACAGATACGCAGTATTTT.

This clone was counted only a few times. V usage is TRBV28 and J usage is TRBJ2-1; 10 nucleotides match TRBD2. With 8 bases clipped from V and 8 bases from J, the junction kept 12 bases outside the gene matches. The CDR3 is 15 amino acids. Germline assignment: CDR1 MDHEN and CDR2 SYDVKM. This CDR3 reads CASDGLGLAFDEQFF. The CDR3 DNA sequence: TGTGCCAGCGACGGGCTGGGACTAGCGTTCGATGAGCAGTTCTTC.

This rearrangement joins TRBV29-1 to TRBJ1-1, with a weak D call TRBD1 (5 bases). With 2 bases removed from V and 5 bases from J, the gap between germline ends came to 9 bases. Germline assignment: CDR1 SQVTM and CDR2 ANQGSEA. The CDR3 totals 12 residues. This CDR3 is CSVEQGRTEAFF. In DNA form, the CDR3 reads TGCAGCGTTGAACAGGGTAGGACTGAAGCTTTCTTT.

This clone was counted only a few times. Additional DNA sequences in this sample encode the identical CDR3. The chain combines TRBV7-3 with TRBJ2-7; 11 nucleotides align to TRBD2. Trimming took 1 base from V and 3 from J; bases not matched to a gene: 5. The length of the CDR3 is 16 residues. Germline loops: CDR1 SGHTA, CDR2 FQGTGA. CDR3 loop: CASSLSGTSGDYEQYF. The CDR3 nucleotides read TGTGCCAGCAGCTTAAGTGGGACTAGCGGTGACTACGAGCAGTACTTC.

The gene calls are TRBV6-4 and TRBJ1-1; 7 bases agree with TRBD1. CDR3 length: 13 amino acids. J was trimmed by 4 bases and V by 10 bases; bases with no gene match: 9. Germline V gives CDR1 MRHNA, CDR2 SNTAGT. The CDR3 is CATRSGQTTEAFF. In nucleotides, the CDR3 is TGTGCCACTAGATCGGGACAGACCACTGAAGCTTTCTTT.

The rearrangement joins TRBV5-1 to TRBJ1-4, with TRBD1 matching 7 bases. CDR1 is SGHRS, CDR2 YFSETQ, per germline. V lost 5 bases, J lost 5 bases, and 3 bases stayed unmatched. The CDR3 totals 13 residues. CDR3 DNA: TGCGCCAGCAGTTCGGGACAGAATGAAAAACTGTTTTTT. It is translated as CASSSGQNEKLFF.

This chain uses TRBV7-9 with TRBJ1-5, with D possibly TRBD1 on 5 matching bases. In germline, CDR1 is SEHNR, CDR2 FQNEAQ (reference sequence). There are 16 residues in the CDR3. V was pared by 1 base and J by 0 bases, with 10 bases between. CDR3 in amino acids: CASSLGGSVSNQPQHF. DNA of the CDR3: TGTGCCAGCAGCTTAGGGGGCTCCGTTAGCAATCAGCCCCAGCATTTT.

The chain joins TRBV6-5 to TRBJ2-1, with a possible D match to TRBD1 (6 bases). V lost 8 bases and J 5 bases, leaving 13 bases between the germline ends. The CDR3 is 13 residues long. CDR1 and CDR2 from the germline V gene are MNHEY and SVGAGI. CDR3 nucleotide sequence: TGTGCCAGCTCGACTGGGGGCCACAATGAGCAGTTCTTC. Its translation is CASSTGGHNEQFF.

The chain uses TRBV2 and TRBJ1-1; D ambiguous. With 7 bases removed from V and 1 base from J, the gap between germline ends came to 10 bases. The CDR3 covers 13 residues. In germline, CDR1 is SNHLY, CDR2 FYNNEI. CDR3: CASIRPGNTEAFF. DNA of the CDR3: TGTGCCAGCATCCGTCCGGGGAACACTGAAGCTTTCTTT.